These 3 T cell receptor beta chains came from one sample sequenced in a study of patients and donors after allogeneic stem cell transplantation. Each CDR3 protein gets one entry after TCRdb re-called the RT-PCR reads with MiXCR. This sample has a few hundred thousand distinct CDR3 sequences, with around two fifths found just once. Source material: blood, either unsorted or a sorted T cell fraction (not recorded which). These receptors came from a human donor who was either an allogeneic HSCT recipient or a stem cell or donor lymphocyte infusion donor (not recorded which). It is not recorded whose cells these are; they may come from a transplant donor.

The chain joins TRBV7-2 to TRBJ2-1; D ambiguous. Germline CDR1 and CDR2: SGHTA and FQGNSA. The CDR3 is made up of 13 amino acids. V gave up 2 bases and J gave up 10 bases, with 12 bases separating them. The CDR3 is CASSLSFGWEQFF. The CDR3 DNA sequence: TGTGCCAGCAGCTTAAGCTTCGGCTGGGAGCAGTTCTTC.

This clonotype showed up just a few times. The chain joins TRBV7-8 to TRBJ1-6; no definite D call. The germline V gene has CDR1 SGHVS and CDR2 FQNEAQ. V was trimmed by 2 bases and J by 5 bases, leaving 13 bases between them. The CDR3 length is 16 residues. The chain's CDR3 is CASSLFWSVDNSPLHF. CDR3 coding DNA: TGTGCCAGCAGCTTATTTTGGTCAGTCGATAATTCACCCCTCCACTTT.

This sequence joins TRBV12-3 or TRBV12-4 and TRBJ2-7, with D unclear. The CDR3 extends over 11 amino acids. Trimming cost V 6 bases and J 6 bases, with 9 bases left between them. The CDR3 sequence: CASSPAVEQYF. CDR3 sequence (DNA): TGTGCCAGCAGCCCCGCGGTCGAGCAGTACTTC.